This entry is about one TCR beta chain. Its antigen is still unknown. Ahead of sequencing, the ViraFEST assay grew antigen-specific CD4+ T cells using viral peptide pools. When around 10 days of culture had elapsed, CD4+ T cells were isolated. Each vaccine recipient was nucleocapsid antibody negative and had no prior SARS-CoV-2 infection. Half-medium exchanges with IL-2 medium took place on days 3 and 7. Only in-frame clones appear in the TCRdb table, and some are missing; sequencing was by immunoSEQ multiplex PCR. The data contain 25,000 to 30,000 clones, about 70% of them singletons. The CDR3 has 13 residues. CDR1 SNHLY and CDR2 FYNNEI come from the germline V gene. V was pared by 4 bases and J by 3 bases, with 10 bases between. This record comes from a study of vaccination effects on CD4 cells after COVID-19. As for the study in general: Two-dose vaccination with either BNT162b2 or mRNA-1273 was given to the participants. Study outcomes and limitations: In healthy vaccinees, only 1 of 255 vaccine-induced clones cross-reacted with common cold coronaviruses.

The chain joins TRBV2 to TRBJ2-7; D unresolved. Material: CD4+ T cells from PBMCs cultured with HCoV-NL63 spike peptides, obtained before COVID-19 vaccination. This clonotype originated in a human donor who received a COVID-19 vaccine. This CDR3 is CASSVIQYYEQYF. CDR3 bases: TGTGCCAGCAGTGTAATACAGTACTACGAGCAGTACTTC.